The 12 T cell receptor beta chains below were found in one sample sequenced in a study of naive and memory T cell subsets. Study-level results: Possibly reflecting memory cells re-expressing CD45RA, a few larger clonotypes occurred in naive repertoires, especially CD8.

These receptors are not linked to any known antigen. Two oligonucleotides, mixed equimolar, formed the beta constant-region primer covering TRBC1 and TRBC2. Ligated cDNA was amplified by four rounds of PCR with nested alpha and beta constant-region primers and SP2. TCRdb used MiXCR to reprocess the UMI-ligation and nested PCR reads, holding one entry per CDR3 protein. The repertoire consists of about 90,000 distinct CDR3 sequences, with about 11% occurring once and the leading ten covering just over 0.13%. Material for sequencing was naive CD4+ T cells from blood. These receptors came from a human donor in good health.

This clonotype was seen at least ten times. V and J are TRBV7-3 and TRBJ2-3; D tentatively reads TRBD1 or TRBD2 (6 bases each). CDR1 is SGHTA, CDR2 FQGTGA, per germline. This CDR3 region has 16 residues. V lost 3 bases, J lost 2 bases, and 15 bases lay in between. CDR3 nucleotides: TGTGCCAGCAGCTTTGAGCCGGGGGCCTCCACAGATACGCAGTATTTT. Its translation is CASSFEPGASTDTQYF.

This clonotype was seen repeatedly, ten times or more. The chain combines TRBV4-2 with TRBJ2-7; 8 bases are shared with TRBD2. Per the germline V gene, CDR1 is LGHNA and CDR2 is YNFKEQ. The CDR3 contains 17 residues. Trimming took 0 bases from V and 2 from J; bases not matched to a gene: 9. The CDR3 reads CASSQEGGKRGTYEQYF. In DNA, the CDR3 is TGTGCCAGCAGCCAAGAGGGCGGCAAGCGGGGGACCTACGAGCAGTACTTC.

The J gene is TRBJ1-2, the V gene TRBV5-6, with TRBD1 matching over 7 bases. Germline V gene lookup returns CDR1 SGHDT and CDR2 YYEEEE. The CDR3 has 15 amino acids. After removal of 0 bases from V and 4 bases from J, the junction contained 6 bases not matched to a gene. The chain's CDR3 is CASSLGTGRGYGYTF. CDR3 nucleotides: TGTGCCAGCAGCTTGGGGACAGGAAGAGGCTATGGCTACACCTTC.

This clonotype was seen more than once but under ten times. V gene TRBV2 combines with J gene TRBJ1-1, with D possibly TRBD1 on 6 matching bases. This CDR3 spans 14 amino acids. V was trimmed by 4 bases and J by 5 bases, leaving 14 bases between them. Per the germline V gene, CDR1 is SNHLY and CDR2 is FYNNEI. The CDR3 loop is CASSVGGVVTEAFF. The CDR3 DNA follows: TGTGCCAGCAGTGTGGGGGGCGTAGTGACTGAAGCTTTCTTT.

In its sample, this clonotype was seen many times. The gene calls are TRBV10-3 and TRBJ2-3; D perhaps matches TRBD2 (6 bases). V lost 3 bases, J lost 5 bases, and 12 bases lay in between. The length of the CDR3 is 14 residues. Germline-derived CDR1 and CDR2 are ENHRY and SYGVKD. Here the CDR3 reads CAISEAPSEDTQYF. CDR3 DNA: TGTGCCATCAGTGAAGCCCCTAGCGAAGATACGCAGTATTTT.

The chain uses TRBV7-2 and TRBJ2-1; D call uncertain. V was clipped by 4 bases and J by 9 bases, with 16 bases between them. The CDR3 contains 14 residues. Per the germline V gene, CDR1 is SGHTA and CDR2 is FQGNSA. The CDR3 region is CASSSTGSGFEQFF. In DNA form, the CDR3 reads TGTGCCAGCAGCTCGACGGGTTCAGGCTTTGAGCAGTTCTTC.

At least ten counts were recorded for this clonotype. The genes are TRBV27 and TRBJ2-1, with a possible D match to TRBD1 (6 bases). Germline CDR1 MNHEY, CDR2 SMNVEV (reference sequence). Trimming shortened V by 5 bases and J by 6 bases, and 23 bases separated the two germline ends. The CDR3 is made up of 17 amino acids. The DNA of the CDR3 is TGTGCCAGCAGTCCGTCCCAGATACAGGGACGGCCCAATGAGCAGTTCTTC. Protein sequence: CASSPSQIQGRPNEQFF.

This chain joins TRBV29-1 and TRBJ2-3; 7 nucleotides match TRBD2. This CDR3 is built from 12 residues. Germline trimming cut 7 bases from V and 8 bases from J; bases unmatched to any gene: 9. Germline V gives CDR1 SQVTM, CDR2 ANQGSEA. The CDR3 region has the DNA TGCAGCGCGGGAGGTGCATTAGGTACGCAGTATTTT. Its protein product is CSAGGALGTQYF.

The rearrangement joins TRBV12-3 or TRBV12-4 to TRBJ2-7; 8 nucleotides agree with TRBD1. The CDR3 extends over 15 amino acids. With V trimmed by 8 bases and J by 2 bases, 11 bases remained unmatched. The CDR3 region is CASSQGAVGPYEQYF. In DNA form, the CDR3 reads TGTGCCAGCTCGCAGGGGGCGGTAGGCCCCTACGAGCAGTACTTC.

Many counts were recorded for this clonotype. The CDR3 nucleotides are TGTGCCAGCAGCCCAGGACACCTGGGGAACACTGAAGCTTTCTTT. As protein: CASSPGHLGNTEAFF. The chain has TRBV7-9 and TRBJ1-1, with D possibly TRBD1 on 5 matching bases. Per germline, CDR1 SEHNR and CDR2 FQNEAQ (reference sequence). This CDR3 contains 15 residues. Trimming cost V 5 bases and J 1 base, with 14 bases left between them.

V is TRBV29-1 and J is TRBJ1-1; the match to TRBD1 covers 7 bases. This CDR3 is built from 11 residues. CDR1 is SQVTM and CDR2 is ANQGSEA in the germline V gene. V was pared by 8 bases and J by 11 bases, with 11 bases of the junction left unmatched. The DNA of the CDR3 is TGCAGCTCCTCCCTCGACAGGGAGGCTTTCTTT. Encoded protein: CSSSLDREAFF. The variable domain in full, completed from reference TRBV29-1 and TRBJ1-1, reads SAVISQKPSRDICQRGTSLTIQCQVDSQVTMMFWYRQQPGQSLTLIATANQGSEATYESGFVIDKFPISRPNLTFSTLTVSNMSPEDSSIYLCSSSLDREAFFGQGTRLTVV.

This clonotype was seen a handful of times. V and J are TRBV6-5 and TRBJ2-1; D remains unclear. From germline, CDR1 is MNHEY and CDR2 SVGAGI. Trimming took off 0 bases at V and 0 bases at J, with 6 bases between the two ends. This CDR3 is built from 15 residues. CDR3 nucleotides: TGTGCCAGCAGTTACTCGCGGAGCTCCTACAATGAGCAGTTCTTC. Protein: CASSYSRSSYNEQFF.